This T cell receptor (beta chain) was recorded in a study of blood T cell repertoires in COVID-19. Trimming removed 4 bases from V and 6 bases from J, with 12 bases in between. The CDR3 covers 13 residues. Germline-derived CDR1 and CDR2 are LGHDT and YNNKEL (reference sequence). Assay: immunoSEQ multiplex PCR; the TCRdb copy retains only in-frame clones and omits some. This table has some 70,000 clones, around nine tenths appearing once. V usage is TRBV3-1 (or the pseudogene TRBV3-2) and J usage is TRBJ1-1; TRBD1 is a possible D gene (5 bases). This receptor was identified in a woman aged 40 to 50 who had recovered from COVID-19. Sequencing was carried out using PBMCs or T cells enriched from blood (not recorded which). The CDR3, as DNA: TGTGCCAGCAGCCTACGGGGAGGGGCTGAAGCTTTCTTT. Its protein product is CASSLRGGAEAFF.